This TCR beta chain was sequenced during a study of beta chain features in type 1 diabetes. Study-level points and caveats: Type 1 diabetes patients showed a moderate but significant shortening of TCRB CDR3s in all four CD4+ subsets.

Per the germline V gene, CDR1 is GTSNPN and CDR2 is SVGIG (reference sequence). Trimming pared 5 bases from V and 6 bases from J, leaving 16 bases between. The CDR3 consists of 14 residues. The investigators reverse transcribed all of the isolated RNA, so they sequenced expressed TCRB transcripts. Clones were read by immunoSEQ multiplex PCR, and TCRdb kept only the in-frame ones, dropping some. Of some 640,000 clones in the sample, 11% to 15% were seen once. As concerns this clone: The target antigen is unknown.

The clonotype was recovered from a man aged 18 to 29 with type 1 diabetes. The sequenced sample was naive CD4+ T cells from blood. The chain joins TRBV30 to TRBJ1-4, with a weak D call TRBD1 (6 bases). The CDR3 protein is CAWGSQGKDEKLFF. The DNA for the CDR3 is TGTGCCTGGGGAAGCCAGGGGAAAGATGAAAAACTGTTTTTT.